This TCR beta chain emerged from a study of T cells in tumors after PD-1 blockade. Overall study context: Patients had no prior checkpoint blockade, systemic immunosuppressants, or anti-cancer therapy within 4 weeks. Mean per tumor sample: tens of thousands of templates (roughly 554-100,000), more than 5,000 unique clonotypes.

Data came from immunoSEQ multiplex PCR; TCRdb stores just in-frame clones and leaves some out. The data hold more than 3,500 clones, with about 67% observed a single time. About this clone: Its cognate antigen is unknown.

Study-wide points: Expanded exhausted CD8+ clones after therapy were mostly novel clonotypes. About 45% of tumor TCR clonotypes were also found in blood.

Germline CDR1 reads SGHAT; CDR2 reads FQNNGV. V shed 3 bases and J 5 bases; nucleotides not matched to a gene: 15. The CDR3 is made up of 18 amino acids. The TCR was taken from a human donor with basal cell carcinoma. This sample comprised tumor tissue, obtained before anti-PD-1 treatment. This sequence joins TRBV11-2 and TRBJ2-3; TRBD1 matches 9 bases. CDR3 residues: CASSFTSGTGSYRDTQYF. The CDR3 nucleotides read TGTGCCAGCAGCTTTACATCCGGGACAGGGTCATATCGAGATACGCAGTATTTT.